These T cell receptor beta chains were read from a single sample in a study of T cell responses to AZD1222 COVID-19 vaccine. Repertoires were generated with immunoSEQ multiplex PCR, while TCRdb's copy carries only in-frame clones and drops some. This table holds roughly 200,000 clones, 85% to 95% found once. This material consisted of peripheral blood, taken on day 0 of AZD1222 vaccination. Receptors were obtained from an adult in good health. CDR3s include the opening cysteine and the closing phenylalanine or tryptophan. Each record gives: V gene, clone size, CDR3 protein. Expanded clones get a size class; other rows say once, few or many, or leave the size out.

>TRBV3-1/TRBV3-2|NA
CASSQDTGGEKLFF
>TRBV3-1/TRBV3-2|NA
CASSPTGLNTEAFF
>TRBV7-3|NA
CASSLSVAGGNEQFF
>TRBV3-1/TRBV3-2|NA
CASSQDRATSYEQYF
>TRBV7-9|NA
CASSLARENTEAFF
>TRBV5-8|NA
CASSLVLSENTGELFF
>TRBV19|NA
CASRFYTEAFF
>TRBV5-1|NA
CASSLDGVNSGANVLTF
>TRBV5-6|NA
CASSLRGEVSNQPQHF
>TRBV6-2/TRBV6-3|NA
CASSYLTPTWDYGDTDTQYF
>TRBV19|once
CASRNRANYGYTF
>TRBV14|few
CASALTMNTEAFF
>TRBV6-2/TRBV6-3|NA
CASSYSQGGQYF
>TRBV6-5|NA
CASSYSLAGGNYEQYF
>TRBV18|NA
CASSPGTGANEKLFF
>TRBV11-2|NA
CASSETPPLQETQYF
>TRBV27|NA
CASRFDTNIPNTEAFF
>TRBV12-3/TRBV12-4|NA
CASSLVRGAGYTF
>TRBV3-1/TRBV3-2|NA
CASSQDSVNQPQHF
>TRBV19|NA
CASSGRDNEQFF
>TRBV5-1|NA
CASRPGTGGYSTF
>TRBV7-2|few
CASSPDGYYGYTF
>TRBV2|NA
CASSAQAHNEKLFF
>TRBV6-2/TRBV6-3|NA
CATSTVLGGVSDTQYF
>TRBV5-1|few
CASSLGKPNQPQHF
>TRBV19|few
CASSIGANYGYTF
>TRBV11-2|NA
CASSRQGLETQYF
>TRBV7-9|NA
CASSKGPYGYTF
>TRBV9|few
CASSRQGAGEQFF
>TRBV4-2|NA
CASRGDQGVSGANVLTF
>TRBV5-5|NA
CASSLDLNTEAFF
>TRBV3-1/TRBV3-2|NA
CASSQAGLRDQPQHF
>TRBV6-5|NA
CASSLRNTEAFF
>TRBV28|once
CASSPGTALETQYF
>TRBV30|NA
CAWSVGLIGNTEAFF
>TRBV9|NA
CASSVAGGDVYEQYF
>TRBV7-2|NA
CASSLIGPGVTEKLFF
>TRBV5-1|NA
CASSLPANYGYTF
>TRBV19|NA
CASNQLDRTFQPQHF
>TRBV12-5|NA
CASGSGTSSYEQYF
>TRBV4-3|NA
CASSPSREEWDTGELFF
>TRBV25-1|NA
CASSELGRGPDNEKLFF
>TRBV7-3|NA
CASSTNIQETQYF